The 18 T cell receptor beta chains below all came from one sample that was sequenced in a study of CXCR3-negative and CXCR3-positive naive CD8 T cells. TRB cDNA was prepared as libraries by UMI-labeled 5' RACE. TCRdb reprocessed the 5' RACE reads and reports one entry per CDR3 protein, with no DNA. In total, the table holds around 50,000 distinct CDR3 sequences. The sample taken for sequencing was naive CXCR3- CD8+ T cells from blood. Subset defined: CD45RO-CCR7+CD27+CD95- naive CD8+ T cells lacking CXCR3 (TNR3-). These receptors were taken from a human donor in good health. Some clones in this sample may be carry-over from other donors' samples.

V usage is TRBV27 and J usage is TRBJ2-7. The CDR3 runs 16 residues. CDR1 and CDR2 (germline): MNHEY, SMNVEV (reference sequence). The CDR3 sequence is CASSSRVPYGVYEQYF.

The gene calls are TRBV11-2 and TRBJ1-5. The CDR3 has 13 residues. Germline loops: CDR1 SGHAT, CDR2 FQNNGV. CDR3 amino acids: CASSFHSNQPQHF. Full variable domain (missing parts from reference TRBV11-2 and TRBJ1-5): EAGVAQSPRYKIIEKRQSVAFWCNPISGHATLYWYQQILGQGPKLLIQFQNNGVVDDSQLPKDRFSAERLKGVDSTLKIQPAKLEDSAVYLCASSFHSNQPQHFGDGTRLSIL.

This chain links TRBV29-1 with TRBJ2-5. This CDR3 spans 12 amino acids. CDR1 is SQVTM and CDR2 is ANQGSEA in the germline V gene. The CDR3 loop is CGVEEGKETQYF.

The V and J genes are TRBV12-3 or TRBV12-4 and TRBJ2-7; TCRdb proposes TRBD2, but this gene call is untestable without DNA. This CDR3 is built from 14 residues. The chain's CDR3 is CASSLGLAGYEQYF.

The chain links TRBV27 to TRBJ2-1. The CDR3 runs 15 residues. Looked up from germline, CDR1 is MNHEY and CDR2 is SMNVEV (reference sequence). This chain's CDR3 is CASSSDSLGINEQFF.

The CDR3 here is CASSYEEGAGNQPQHF. The chain recombines TRBV6-2 or TRBV6-3 with TRBJ1-5; TCRdb's D gene call, TRBD1, goes unchecked for lack of DNA. The CDR3 extends over 16 amino acids. Germline V CDR1 and CDR2: MNHEY, SVGEGT.

The chain carries TRBV28 and TRBJ2-7; TCRdb's D call of TRBD1 is untestable without DNA. The length of the CDR3 is 16 residues. Germline loops: CDR1 MDHEN, CDR2 SYDVKM. The CDR3 sequence: CASSLSTGTGLYEQYF.

V usage is TRBV6-4 and J usage is TRBJ1-2. This CDR3 comprises 12 residues. CDR1 is MRHNA and CDR2 is SNTAGT in the germline V gene. The CDR3 protein is CASSDGVRGYTF.

This chain's CDR3 is CASSLDGGYEQYF. The rearrangement joins TRBV28 to TRBJ2-7; without DNA, the TCRdb call of TRBD1 cannot be checked. The CDR3 is 13 amino acids. From germline, CDR1 is MDHEN and CDR2 SYDVKM.

J is TRBJ2-3 and V is TRBV28; TCRdb's D call of TRBD1 is untestable without DNA. The length of the CDR3 is 16 residues. Germline loops: CDR1 MDHEN, CDR2 SYDVKM. The CDR3 spells CASSSLQAWDADTQYF.

This chain links TRBV20-1 with TRBJ2-1; TCRdb selects TRBD2, and the lack of DNA leaves this call unchecked. This CDR3 spans 14 amino acids. Germline lookup yields CDR1 DFQATT and CDR2 SNEGSKA (reference sequence). CDR3 loop: CSATGTRAYNEQFF.

The V and J genes are TRBV13 and TRBJ1-2. This CDR3 is built from 14 residues. Germline lookup yields CDR1 PRHDT and CDR2 FYEKMQ (reference sequence). CDR3 amino acids: CASSQTPGNYGYTF.

The chain couples TRBV27 to TRBJ1-1; TCRdb designates TRBD1, a call that cannot be tested without DNA. Per the germline V gene, CDR1 is MNHEY and CDR2 is SMNVEV (reference sequence). The CDR3 covers 12 residues. CDR3 amino acids: CASQGERTEAFF.

The rearrangement joins TRBV6-5 to TRBJ2-3; TCRdb reports TRBD2, a call that lacks DNA to check it against. This CDR3 has 15 amino acids. Germline loops: CDR1 MNHEY, CDR2 SVGAGI. The CDR3 reads CASSRTSGGPDTQYF.

The chain uses TRBV11-2 and TRBJ1-2; TCRdb's assignment of TRBD1 cannot be checked, as there is no DNA. Germline assignment: CDR1 SGHAT and CDR2 FQNNGV. The CDR3 has 15 residues. The CDR3 sequence: CASIYLGGADYGYTF.

This chain joins TRBV5-6 and TRBJ1-1. The length of the CDR3 is 15 residues. Germline assignment: CDR1 SGHDT and CDR2 YYEEEE. The CDR3 protein is CASSFWNRIYTEAFF.

The V gene is TRBV29-1, the J gene TRBJ1-2; the TRBD1 assignment by TCRdb is unverifiable without DNA. The CDR3 spans 12 residues. Germline V CDR1 and CDR2: SQVTM, ANQGSEA. The CDR3 region is CSGGTPSYGYTF.

The rearrangement joins TRBV4-3 to TRBJ2-7; the D call from TCRdb, TRBD1, cannot be confirmed without DNA. The CDR3 spans 13 residues. CDR1 and CDR2 from the germline V gene are LGHNA and YSLEER. CDR3 residues: CASLRDRVNEQYF.